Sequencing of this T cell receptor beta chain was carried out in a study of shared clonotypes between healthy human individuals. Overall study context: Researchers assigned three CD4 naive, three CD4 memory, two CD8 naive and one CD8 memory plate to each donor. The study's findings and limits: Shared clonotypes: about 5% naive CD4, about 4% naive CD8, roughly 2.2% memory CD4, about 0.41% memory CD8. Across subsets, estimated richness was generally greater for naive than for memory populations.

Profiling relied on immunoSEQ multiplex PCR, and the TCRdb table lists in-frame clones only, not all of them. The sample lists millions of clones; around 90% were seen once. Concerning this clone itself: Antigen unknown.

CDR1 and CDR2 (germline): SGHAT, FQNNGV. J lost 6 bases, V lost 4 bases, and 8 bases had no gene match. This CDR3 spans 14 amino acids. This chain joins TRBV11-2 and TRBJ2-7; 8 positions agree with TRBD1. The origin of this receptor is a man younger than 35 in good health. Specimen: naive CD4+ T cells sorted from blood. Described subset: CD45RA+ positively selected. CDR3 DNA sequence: TGTGCCAGCAGCTCTGGACAGGGAAAGGGCGAGCAGTACTTC. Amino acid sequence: CASSSGQGKGEQYF.